This T cell receptor (beta chain) was captured by sequencing in a study of cytomegalovirus exposure and HLA in healthy donors. TCRdb keeps only in-frame clones here, not all; method: immunoSEQ multiplex PCR. The table has around 140,000 clones, 89% seen once; the top ten hold over 1%. Worth noting for this clone: Its antigen is undetermined.

The CDR3 sequence is 14 residues long. Germline loops: CDR1 ENHRY, CDR2 SYGVKD. The J segment lost 0 bases and the V segment lost 6 bases, leaving 2 bases of the junction unmatched. The study, taken as a whole, reports: Rare TCR sequences dominated, though some public TCRs recurred in many donors.

The donors were in the approximately 120-subject validation cohort, distinct from the roughly 600-subject first cohort. The specimen sequenced was PBMCs. The receptor comes from a woman in her late teens or twenties in good health and CMV-seronegative. V usage is TRBV10-3 and J usage is TRBJ2-5, with TRBD1 matching 9 bases. This CDR3 is CAIRRDRDQETQYF. DNA of the CDR3: TGTGCCATCAGGAGGGACAGGGACCAAGAGACCCAGTACTTC.